The 28 T cell receptor beta chains in this list originate from one sample, sequenced in a study of blood T cell repertoires in COVID-19. Sequencing used immunoSEQ multiplex PCR; TCRdb keeps in-frame clones, though not all of them. The sample shows about 51,000 clones, 70% to 90% of them seen only once. Sequenced material: peripheral blood. The receptors here all came from a man aged 55 to 70 with acute or convalescent COVID-19.

CDR3 nucleotides: TGTGCCAGCAGTTTAACCCCAGGGGCCTCGAACACTGAAGCTTTCTTT. Protein product: CASSLTPGASNTEAFF. The chain is built from TRBV27 and TRBJ1-1; D might be TRBD1 (6 bases). V was clipped by 2 bases and J by 1 base, with 14 bases between them. Germline CDR1 reads MNHEY; CDR2 reads SMNVEV (reference sequence). The CDR3 is 16 amino acids.

The chain joins TRBV2 to TRBJ1-3; 9 nucleotides match TRBD1. The CDR3 is 14 amino acids. Germline V gene data show CDR1 as SNHLY and CDR2 as FYNNEI. V lost 6 bases and J lost 4; bases outside the gene matches: 4. The CDR3 DNA is TGTGCCAGCAGCACGACAGGGGGGGGAAACACCATATATTTT. Translated: CASSTTGGGNTIYF.

The chain couples TRBV28 to TRBJ1-3; TRBD1 agrees at 7 bases. The V gene's germline CDR1 is MDHEN and CDR2 SYDVKM. The V gene end was trimmed by 7 bases and the J gene end by 3 bases; junction bases not matched to a gene: 12. The CDR3 spans 16 residues. The DNA of the CDR3 is TGTGCCAGCAAGGGCAGGGGGGAAGTCGGTGGAAACACCATATATTTT. Residues: CASKGRGEVGGNTIYF.

This chain joins TRBV7-8 and TRBJ2-7, with D uncertain. Germline lookup yields CDR1 SGHVS and CDR2 FQNEAQ. V was shortened by 3 bases and J by 5 bases, with 8 bases between the two germline ends. The CDR3 is 12 residues long. CDR3 residues: CASSFLPHEQYF. The CDR3, as DNA: TGTGCCAGCAGCTTCCTCCCCCACGAGCAGTACTTC.

The chain has TRBV4-2 and TRBJ1-2; the D gene is possibly TRBD1 (6 bases). Looked up from germline, CDR1 is LGHNA and CDR2 is YNFKEQ. The length of the CDR3 is 14 residues. V was shortened by 2 bases and J by 4 bases, with 11 bases between the two germline ends. DNA for the CDR3: TGTGCCAGCAGCCAAAATACAGGGTCCTATGGCTACACCTTC. It yields the protein CASSQNTGSYGYTF.

The chain uses TRBV6-6 and TRBJ1-2; tentatively, D is TRBD1 (5 bases). Germline V gives CDR1 MNHNY, CDR2 SVGAGI (reference sequence). CDR3 length: 10 residues. The V gene lost 11 bases and the J gene lost 3 bases, with 7 bases spanning the gap. In nucleotides, the CDR3 is TGTGCCTCGGGGGACTATGGCTACACCTTC. Translating it yields CASGDYGYTF.

This clone was detected only once. The chain employs TRBV4-1 and TRBJ1-5; TRBD1 matches 9 bases. The V gene end was trimmed by 0 bases and the J gene end by 8 bases; junction bases not matched to a gene: 8. CDR1 MGHRA and CDR2 YSYEKL come from the germline V gene. The CDR3 extends over 16 amino acids. The CDR3 DNA is TGCGCCAGCAGCCAAGATGACAGGGGGACTTTGGAGCCCCAGCATTTT. It encodes CASSQDDRGTLEPQHF.

The V and J genes are TRBV7-9 and TRBJ1-3; 9 bases are shared with TRBD1. Germline V CDR1 and CDR2: SEHNR, FQNEAQ (reference sequence). The CDR3 loop spans 18 amino acids. Trimming at V came to 5 bases and at J to 0 bases, leaving 11 bases not matched to a gene. This CDR3 reads CASSGRDREHISGNTIYF. The DNA of the CDR3 is TGTGCCAGCAGCGGAAGGGACAGGGAACACATCTCTGGAAACACCATATATTTT.

V is TRBV29-1 and J is TRBJ2-3, with TRBD1 identical over 7 bases. Per germline, CDR1 SQVTM and CDR2 ANQGSEA. With V trimmed by 1 base and J by 6 bases, 10 bases remained unmatched. The length of the CDR3 is 15 residues. The CDR3 DNA is TGCAGCGTTGAAGTGAGCAGGGGGACGTCGGATACGCAGTATTTT. Translating it yields CSVEVSRGTSDTQYF.

The rearrangement joins TRBV19 to TRBJ1-5, with 7 positions matching TRBD1. This CDR3 has 15 residues. CDR1 and CDR2 from the germline V gene are LNHDA and SQIVND (reference sequence). Trimming at V came to 1 base and at J to 1 base, leaving 1 base not matched to a gene. The CDR3 nucleotides read TGTGCCAGTAGTATAGGGACAGGAAGCAATCAGCCCCAGCATTTT. Protein: CASSIGTGSNQPQHF.

The CDR3 DNA reads TGTGCCAGCAGAAATAATATTGGAGCGGGTCCTCTGTATTTT. Residues: CASRNNIGAGPLYF. The chain recombines TRBV14 with TRBJ2-3; perhaps TRBD2 as D (6 bases). Germline CDR1 is SGHDN and CDR2 is FVKESK. V was shortened by 6 bases and J by 14 bases, with 24 bases between the two germline ends. The CDR3 runs 14 residues.

This chain uses TRBV18 with TRBJ1-3; 9 nucleotides agree with TRBD1. The CDR3 consists of 17 residues. Germline CDR1 and CDR2: KGHSH and LQKENI. The trim removed 3 bases at V and 1 base at J, leaving 7 bases unmatched. The CDR3 nucleotides read TGTGCCAGCTCACCCAGAACGACAGGGGGATCTGGAAACACCATATATTTT. This sequence encodes CASSPRTTGGSGNTIYF.

This clone was counted a few times. The CDR3 ends on some other residue instead of the conserved phenylalanine or tryptophan, so this is likely a read error. The DNA is omitted, as the CDR3 cannot be located on it reliably, and the CDR3 follows TCRdb's listing. This CDR3 is CASSQIGTSLSI. This chain uses TRBV3-1 (or the pseudogene TRBV3-2) with TRBJ2-7; TRBD1 is the table's D call and was not checked against the DNA. The germline CDR1 and CDR2 sequences are LGHDT and YNNKEL (reference sequence). The CDR3 length equals 12 residues, ends included.

This clone was found once. This chain joins TRBV4-2 and TRBJ1-1, with D perhaps TRBD1 (5 bases). The germline V gene has CDR1 LGHNA and CDR2 YNFKEQ. The CDR3 is made up of 11 amino acids. Trimming left V 7 bases short and J 6 bases short, with 9 bases between. The CDR3 region has the DNA TGTGCCAGCAACTGGGGGGCTGAAGCTTTCTTT. This encodes CASNWGAEAFF.

The chain links TRBV5-1 to TRBJ1-5; 9 nucleotides match TRBD1. Trimming cost V 4 bases and J 5 bases; bases outside gene matches: 4. The germline V gene encodes CDR1 SGHRS and CDR2 YFSETQ. This CDR3 has 14 residues. CDR3 sequence (DNA): TGCGCCAGCAGCCTACGACAGGGGGATCAGCCCCAGCATTTT. Protein: CASSLRQGDQPQHF. The full variable domain, its missing parts supplied by reference TRBV5-1 and TRBJ1-5, is KAGVTQTPRYLIKTRGQQVTLSCSPISGHRSVSWYQQTPGQGLQFLFEYFSETQRNKGNFPGRFSGRQFSNSRSEMNVSTLELGDSALYLCASSLRQGDQPQHFGDGTRLSIL.

This chain connects TRBV4-2 to TRBJ2-7, with D hard to call. Trimming removed 1 base from V and 4 bases from J, with 11 bases in between. The CDR3 extends over 14 amino acids. Germline V gives CDR1 LGHNA, CDR2 YNFKEQ. CDR3 sequence (DNA): TGTGCCAGCAGCCAAGTTGCGGAAGAATACGAGCAGTACTTC. Translated, it gives CASSQVAEEYEQYF.

The chain couples TRBV4-1 to TRBJ1-1; no clear D. The V and J ends lost 0 bases and 1 base respectively, with 9 bases between them. Germline-derived CDR1 and CDR2 are MGHRA and YSYEKL. There are 15 residues in the CDR3. This CDR3 is CASSQEQVPNTEAFF. As DNA, the CDR3 is TGCGCCAGCAGCCAAGAGCAGGTACCGAACACTGAAGCTTTCTTT.

The chain carries TRBV21-1 and TRBJ2-1; the D call TRBD1 from the table was never checked on the DNA. TRBV21-1 is noted as a pseudogene. The CDR3 is 19 residues long. CDR3 region: CASSNLEGTGPSSYNEQFF. As DNA, the CDR3 is TGTGCCAGCAGCAACCTCGAAGGGACAGGCCCGAGCTCCTACAATGAGCAGTTCTTC.

V gene TRBV19 combines with J gene TRBJ2-3, with a tentative D call TRBD1 (5 bases). The CDR3 has 16 residues. V lost 3 bases to trimming and J lost 2 bases, with 15 bases between them. The germline gives CDR1 LNHDA, CDR2 SQIVND (reference sequence). CDR3 in amino acids: CASSIQGYRATDTQYF. DNA of the CDR3: TGTGCCAGTAGTATCCAGGGCTATCGAGCCACAGATACGCAGTATTTT.

The rearrangement joins TRBV6-4 to TRBJ2-2; D perhaps matches TRBD1 (5 bases). Trimming took off 3 bases at V and 3 bases at J, with 11 bases between the two ends. Looked up from germline, CDR1 is MRHNA and CDR2 is SNTAGT. The CDR3 consists of 15 residues. CDR3 sequence: CASSEGQGYTGELFF. CDR3 sequence (DNA): TGTGCCAGCAGTGAAGGTCAGGGATACACCGGGGAGCTGTTTTTT.

The chain couples TRBV7-9 to TRBJ2-3; possible D gene TRBD1, 6 bases. CDR1 is SEHNR and CDR2 is FQNEAQ in the germline V gene (reference sequence). The CDR3 runs 15 residues. V was clipped by 4 bases and J by 2 bases, with 13 bases between them. The CDR3 spells CASSSDRRLTDTQYF. The CDR3 DNA reads TGTGCCAGCAGCTCGGACAGAAGGCTCACAGATACGCAGTATTTT.

The chain employs TRBV28 and TRBJ2-1, with a tentative D call TRBD2 (6 bases). This CDR3 has 19 residues. CDR1 MDHEN and CDR2 SYDVKM come from the germline V gene. The V end was cut by 2 bases, the J end by 0 bases, with 20 bases between. The CDR3 sequence: CASSLRWSGLSSSYNEQFF. The CDR3 bases are TGTGCCAGCAGTTTAAGGTGGAGCGGACTATCGAGCTCCTACAATGAGCAGTTCTTC.

The rearrangement links TRBV9 to TRBJ2-2, with 12 bases that match TRBD2. The trim removed 4 bases at V and 0 bases at J, leaving 4 bases unmatched. CDR1 SGDLS and CDR2 YYNGEE come from the germline V gene. This CDR3 is 17 amino acids long. The CDR3 nucleotides are TGTGCCAGCAGCCCGGGACTAGCGGGCTCGAACACCGGGGAGCTGTTTTTT. This encodes CASSPGLAGSNTGELFF.

Sample share makes this clone medium-sized. The chain employs TRBV6-2 or TRBV6-3 and TRBJ2-2; 8 bases map to TRBD2. CDR1 and CDR2 (germline): MNHEY, SVGEGT. The CDR3 is 17 residues long. The V segment lost 5 bases and the J segment 6 bases; nucleotides outside the gene matches: 14. DNA for the CDR3: TGTGCCAGCAGTACATCCGTGGGACTAGTCCTCGCCGGGGAGCTGTTTTTT. Translating it yields CASSTSVGLVLAGELFF.

The J gene is TRBJ2-1, the V gene TRBV5-4; the match to TRBD2 covers 9 bases. Germline V CDR1 and CDR2: SGHNT, YYREEE (reference sequence). J gave up 7 bases and V 4 bases, and 9 bases lay outside the gene matches. This CDR3 is built from 15 residues. CDR3 DNA sequence: TGTGCCAGCAGCGCGCCGGGACTAGCTGAAAATGAGCAGTTCTTC. Protein: CASSAPGLAENEQFF.

The chain is built from TRBV7-2 and TRBJ2-2; the match to TRBD1 covers 10 bases. The CDR3 is 15 residues long. Germline V gene data show CDR1 as SGHTA and CDR2 as FQGNSA. V trimming: 6 bases; J trimming: 7 bases; junction bases outside the gene matches: 8. The CDR3 here is CASSFRQGAGGELFF. The CDR3 DNA reads as TGTGCCAGCAGTTTCCGACAGGGGGCAGGCGGGGAGCTGTTTTTT.

V and J are TRBV7-2 and TRBJ2-5; 12 bases map to TRBD1. The CDR3 length is 15 residues. J was trimmed by 5 bases and V by 5 bases; bases with no gene match: 6. Germline CDR1 reads SGHTA; CDR2 reads FQGNSA. CDR3 protein: CASSPGQGAMETQYF. The CDR3 DNA reads as TGTGCCAGCAGCCCGGGACAGGGGGCTATGGAGACCCAGTACTTC.

The V and J genes are TRBV5-4 and TRBJ2-3, with D perhaps matching TRBD2 (6 bases). With 0 bases removed from V and 0 bases from J, the gap between germline ends came to 17 bases. This CDR3 has 18 amino acids. Germline V lookup: CDR1 SGHNT, CDR2 YYREEE (reference sequence). The CDR3 is CASSLGYLASESTDTQYF. DNA of the CDR3: TGTGCCAGCAGCTTGGGATACCTGGCTAGCGAAAGCACAGATACGCAGTATTTT.